This TCR beta chain was identified in a study of shared clonotypes between healthy human individuals. Study-wide context: Per donor, CD8 memory used one plate, CD8 naive used two, CD4 memory used three and CD4 naive used three. Findings of the study overall: Relative to their counterparts shared across all four donors, non-shared clonotypes exhibited diminished generation probabilities. What naive subsets generally showed was a larger estimated richness than memory subsets showed.

Using 200 ng DNA, approximately 27,000 T cell genomes, the sorted-subset replicate PCRs were run. Assay used: immunoSEQ multiplex PCR; TCRdb lists only in-frame clones, some missing. The sample consists of some 1.4 million clones, roughly 96% of them appearing once. CDR3 size: 19 residues. The junction had 18 bases not matched to a gene; V was cut back by 4 bases and J by 2 bases. The germline CDR1 and CDR2 sequences are SGDLS and YYNGEE. Notes on this clone: The target antigen is unknown.

This sequence joins TRBV9 and TRBJ2-3, with 8 bases aligning to TRBD2. This receptor was identified in a man aged 30 to 39 in good health. The sample taken for sequencing was naive CD4+ T cells sorted from blood. The sample's subset: CD45RA+ positively selected. The CDR3, as DNA: TGTGCCAGCAGCCAATCCCCCCTTAGCGGGGAGGGATACACAGATACGCAGTATTTT. Translation: CASSQSPLSGEGYTDTQYF.